A single sample gave rise to the 10 T cell receptor beta chains below, sequenced in a study of T-cell reconstitution after alpha-beta-depleted transplantation in children. Molecular barcoding with unique molecular identifiers was used for the TCRbeta library. TCRdb passed the PCR reads through MiXCR, listing each CDR3 protein once. The sample has 900,000 or so distinct CDR3 sequences, roughly 15% seen once. The specimen comprised PBMCs, mostly from graft donor cells, sampled 360 days after TCRalphabeta/CD19-depleted stem cell transplant. These receptors came from a male patient aged 10-17 years who had a stem cell transplant for acute lymphoblastic leukemia, so the T cells may come from the graft donor.

The table lists this clonotype with a few counts. The chain links TRBV7-2 to TRBJ2-7, with TRBD2 matching over 9 bases. The ends lost 3 bases at V and 3 bases at J; junction bases unmatched: 3. Per germline, CDR1 SGHTA and CDR2 FQGNSA. The CDR3 runs to 14 residues. The DNA of the CDR3 is TGTGCCAGCAGCTTTTGGACTAGCGACTACGAGCAGTACTTC. Encoded protein: CASSFWTSDYEQYF. Full variable domain (missing parts from reference TRBV7-2 and TRBJ2-7): GAGVSQSPSNKVTEKGKDVELRCDPISGHTALYWYRQSLGQGLEFLIYFQGNSAPDKSGLPSDRFSAERTGGSVSTLTIQRTQQEDSAVYLCASSFWTSDYEQYFGPGTRLTVT.

A single count supports this clonotype. The chain recombines TRBV2 with TRBJ2-2; 12 bases are a match to TRBD2. Germline CDR1 SNHLY, CDR2 FYNNEI. Losses at the gene ends were 8 bases for V and 0 bases for J; bases not matched to a gene: 10. This CDR3 comprises 18 residues. For the CDR3, the DNA is TGTGCCAGCTGTTTTGTGGGACTAGCGGGTTCGAACACCGGGGAGCTGTTTTTT. Residues: CASCFVGLAGSNTGELFF.

The chain carries TRBV7-3 and TRBJ1-6; D uncertain. CDR3 length: 15 amino acids. Germline CDR1 and CDR2: SGHTA and FQGTGA. V was pared by 3 bases and J by 8 bases, with 14 bases between. CDR3 nucleotide sequence: TGTGCCAGCAGCTTCGGTGTAGACACGGATTCACCCCTCCACTTT. Its protein product is CASSFGVDTDSPLHF.

The V gene is TRBV15, the J gene TRBJ2-7, with TRBD2 matching over 10 bases. From germline, CDR1 is LNHNV and CDR2 YYDKDF (reference sequence). CDR3 length equals 14 residues. Trimming cost V 8 bases and J 2 bases; bases outside gene matches: 6. The DNA for the CDR3 is TGTGCCACCGCTCTAGCGGGAGCGACCTACGAGCAGTACTTC. Its protein is CATALAGATYEQYF.

In its sample, this clonotype was seen a few times. The chain carries TRBV9 and TRBJ2-6; 7 nucleotides match TRBD2. The junction had 12 bases not matched to a gene; V was cut back by 5 bases and J by 1 base. The germline V gene encodes CDR1 SGDLS and CDR2 YYNGEE. There are 18 residues in the CDR3. The CDR3 reads CASSGRGGSGSGANVLTF. The CDR3 DNA reads TGTGCCAGCAGTGGGAGGGGCGGGAGCGGTTCTGGGGCCAACGTCCTGACTTTC.

This chain connects TRBV15 to TRBJ2-3, with 7 positions matching TRBD1. Trimming removed 5 bases from V and 3 bases from J; junction bases left unmatched: 2. The CDR3 consists of 13 residues. Germline CDR1 is LNHNV and CDR2 is YYDKDF (reference sequence). The CDR3 region has the DNA TGTGCCACCAGCGACAGGGAAACAGATACGCAGTATTTT. Translating it yields CATSDRETDTQYF.

This clonotype was counted a few times. This sequence joins TRBV7-6 and TRBJ2-7; D perhaps matches TRBD1 (5 bases). CDR3 length: 14 amino acids. Germline assignment: CDR1 SGHVS and CDR2 FNYEAQ. Trimming removed 1 base from V and 6 bases from J, with 13 bases in between. The CDR3 is CASSLGGQSGEQYF. As DNA, the CDR3 is TGTGCCAGCAGCTTAGGAGGACAATCGGGCGAGCAGTACTTC.

This clonotype was observed a few times. The chain recombines TRBV9 with TRBJ2-1; 8 positions match TRBD2. The germline gives CDR1 SGDLS, CDR2 YYNGEE. J lost 4 bases, V lost 4 bases, and 10 bases had no gene match. The CDR3 spans 16 residues. CDR3 DNA sequence: TGTGCCAGCAGCCGTAGAAGGGTAGCGGGGTACAATGAGCAGTTCTTC. It yields the protein CASSRRRVAGYNEQFF. Supplemented by reference TRBV9 and TRBJ2-1, the full variable domain reads DSGVTQTPKHLITATGQRVTLRCSPRSGDLSVYWYQQSLDQGLQFLIQYYNGEERAKGNILERFSAQQFPDLHSELNLSSLELGDSALYFCASSRRRVAGYNEQFFGPGTRLTVL.

This clonotype was detected only a few times. The gene calls are TRBV5-5 and TRBJ2-1; D not certain. This CDR3 contains 18 residues. Germline-derived CDR1 and CDR2 are SGHKS and YYEKEE (reference sequence). Trimming stripped 0 bases from V and 0 bases from J, with 16 bases between. The CDR3 DNA sequence: TGTGCCAGCAGCTTGGCCCACATCGGAACTTCCTCCTACAATGAGCAGTTCTTC. This sequence encodes CASSLAHIGTSSYNEQFF.

Only a few counts were recorded for this clonotype. This chain connects TRBV12-3 or TRBV12-4 to TRBJ2-1, with unresolved D. V was pared by 3 bases and J by 5 bases, with 8 bases between. CDR3 length: 13 residues. The CDR3 reads CASSFSLNNEQFF. The CDR3, as DNA: TGTGCCAGCAGTTTTTCGCTAAACAATGAGCAGTTCTTC.